The 17 T cell receptor beta chains given below trace back to one sample, sequenced in a study of neurological immune-mediated disorders. MiXCR, run by TCRdb on the 5' RACE reads, gives a single entry per CDR3 protein. Among 25,000 to 35,000 distinct CDR3 sequences listed, more than 14% were seen once. What was sequenced was PBMCs. These receptors all come from a man in his sixties or seventies in good health.

This clonotype was seen ten or more times. The J gene is TRBJ1-6, the V gene TRBV20-1, with D possibly being TRBD1 (5 bases). Trimming left V 4 bases short and J 6 bases short, with 13 bases between. The CDR3 runs to 14 residues. Germline lookup yields CDR1 DFQATT and CDR2 SNEGSKA (reference sequence). CDR3 in amino acids: CSAITSGLNSPLHF. The DNA of the CDR3 is TGCAGTGCTATCACCTCGGGGCTTAATTCACCCCTCCACTTT.

This clonotype was detected a few times. The rearrangement uses TRBV5-1 and TRBJ2-2, with TRBD1 identical over 7 bases. V gave up 3 bases and J gave up 3 bases; unmatched junction bases: 8. The CDR3 extends over 16 amino acids. Per the germline V gene, CDR1 is SGHRS and CDR2 is YFSETQ. CDR3 in DNA: TGCGCCAGCAGCTCCCACACCGGGACAGACACCGGGGAGCTGTTTTTT. Its translation is CASSSHTGTDTGELFF.

This clonotype was counted many times. The chain is built from TRBV19 and TRBJ2-3; tentative D call: TRBD2 (6 bases). CDR3 length: 15 residues. CDR1 and CDR2 from the germline V gene are LNHDA and SQIVND (reference sequence). Trimming stripped 6 bases from V and 6 bases from J, with 19 bases between. The CDR3 loop reads CASRRGGKASDTQYF. For the CDR3, the DNA is TGTGCCAGTAGAAGAGGCGGGAAGGCGTCGGATACGCAGTATTTT.

This clonotype was seen many times. This chain connects TRBV4-3 to TRBJ1-6; 8 bases are shared with TRBD1. The germline CDR1 and CDR2 sequences are LGHNA and YSLEER. Unmatched junction bases numbered 6, after V lost 4 bases and J lost 4 bases. This CDR3 contains 16 residues. CDR3 protein: CASSLSRDRYNSPLHF. The CDR3 DNA sequence: TGCGCCAGCAGCCTCTCCCGGGACAGGTATAATTCACCCCTCCACTTT.

The sample holds many counts of this clonotype. The chain is built from TRBV9 and TRBJ2-1; D tentatively reads TRBD1 or TRBD2 (5 bases each). With 6 bases removed from V and 8 bases from J, the gap between germline ends came to 24 bases. From germline, CDR1 is SGDLS and CDR2 YYNGEE. This CDR3 comprises 16 residues. This chain's CDR3 is CASNGAGSLSSDEQFF. DNA for the CDR3: TGTGCCAGCAACGGGGCCGGGTCCCTTTCCAGCGATGAGCAGTTCTTC.

This sequence joins TRBV6-5 and TRBJ2-1; 10 bases are shared with TRBD1. J was trimmed by 4 bases and V by 6 bases; bases with no gene match: 3. CDR1 MNHEY and CDR2 SVGAGI come from the germline V gene. The CDR3 runs 14 residues. In DNA form, the CDR3 reads TGTGCCAGCAGCCCGGGACAGGGGTACAATGAGCAGTTCTTC. Its translation: CASSPGQGYNEQFF.

This clonotype showed up many times. The J gene is TRBJ1-6, the V gene TRBV7-9, with a tentative D call TRBD1 (5 bases). This CDR3 contains 16 residues. V lost 1 base and J 3 bases, leaving 10 bases between the germline ends. Germline CDR1 and CDR2: SEHNR and FQNEAQ (reference sequence). The CDR3 is CASSLDAGNYNSPLHF. DNA of the CDR3: TGTGCCAGCAGCTTAGACGCAGGGAACTATAATTCACCCCTCCACTTT.

Of note for this clonotype: This sequence may be a read error, since a much larger clone differs from it by one base. The chain carries TRBV7-2 and TRBJ2-5, with TRBD2 identical over 7 bases. With V trimmed by 1 base and J by 2 bases, 7 bases remained unmatched. Germline V gene sequence: CDR1 SGHTA, CDR2 FQGNSA. This CDR3 comprises 16 residues. As DNA, the CDR3 is TGTGCCAGCAGCTTAGGGATAGTGGGGGGGCAAGAGACCCAGTACTTC. Translating gives CASSLGIVGGQETQYF.

This clonotype was seen repeatedly, ten times or more. V and J are TRBV15 and TRBJ1-1, with TRBD1 identical over 7 bases. Germline-derived CDR1 and CDR2 are LNHNV and YYDKDF (reference sequence). The CDR3 spans 14 residues. The trim removed 3 bases at V and 4 bases at J, leaving 5 bases unmatched. This CDR3 reads CATSSYYRGTEAFF. The CDR3 DNA follows: TGTGCCACCAGCAGCTACTACAGGGGCACTGAAGCTTTCTTT.

The chain links TRBV5-1 to TRBJ2-1; D remains unclear. CDR1 is SGHRS, CDR2 YFSETQ, per germline. The CDR3 covers 15 residues. V was trimmed by 0 bases and J by 2 bases, leaving 9 bases between them. For the CDR3, the DNA is TGCGCCAGCAGCTTGGTGGCAAACCCCTACAATGAGCAGTTCTTC. This encodes CASSLVANPYNEQFF.

The sample holds many counts of this clonotype. The chain is built from TRBV13 and TRBJ2-2, with D uncertain. The CDR3 is made up of 15 amino acids. The V end lost 2 bases, the J end lost 5 bases, and 12 bases lay between the germline ends. The germline CDR1 and CDR2 sequences are PRHDT and FYEKMQ (reference sequence). CDR3 sequence: CASSLNRFLTGELFF. CDR3 DNA sequence: TGTGCCAGCAGCTTAAACAGATTTTTGACCGGGGAGCTGTTTTTT.

V usage is TRBV19 and J usage is TRBJ2-6; TRBD1 agrees at 8 bases. CDR3 size: 17 residues. CDR1 LNHDA and CDR2 SQIVND come from the germline V gene (reference sequence). Germline trimming cut 1 base from V and 4 bases from J; bases unmatched to any gene: 6. The CDR3 DNA is TGTGCCAGTAGTATAGCAGGGGGCCGCCTAGGGGCCAACGTCCTGACTTTC. It translates to CASSIAGGRLGANVLTF.

In this sample, this clonotype turned up many times. Written as DNA, the CDR3 is TGTGCCACCAGCAGAGGTGGGACCCCCTGGACCCAGTACTTC. Translation gives CATSRGGTPWTQYF. V usage is TRBV15 and J usage is TRBJ2-5; D may correspond to TRBD1 or TRBD2 (5 bases each). V was trimmed by 1 base and J by 7 bases, leaving 13 bases between them. Germline assignment: CDR1 LNHNV and CDR2 YYDKDF (reference sequence). CDR3 size: 14 residues.

With regard to this clonotype: A read error is possible here, since a much larger clone lies one base away. The chain combines TRBV7-3 with TRBJ2-3; D is unresolved. The CDR3 covers 15 residues. Germline V gives CDR1 SGHTA, CDR2 FQGTGA. V was pared by 2 bases and J by 2 bases, with 11 bases between. In nucleotides, the CDR3 is TGTGCCAGCAGCTTAGGTTTAGGCCTCACAGATACGCAGTATTTT. This encodes CASSLGLGLTDTQYF.

This clonotype was recorded at least ten times. This chain joins TRBV24-1 and TRBJ2-2, with 9 positions matching TRBD2. The J segment lost 6 bases and the V segment lost 6 bases, leaving 10 bases of the junction unmatched. Looked up from germline, CDR1 is KGHDR and CDR2 is SFDVKD. The CDR3 totals 16 residues. CDR3 residues: CATSKAGLAGSGELFF. Here the CDR3 DNA reads TGTGCCACCAGTAAAGCGGGACTAGCAGGGTCCGGGGAGCTGTTTTTT.

This clonotype has ten or more counts. This chain connects TRBV7-2 to TRBJ1-2; TRBD1 matches at 9 bases. This CDR3 has 15 residues. Per germline, CDR1 SGHTA and CDR2 FQGNSA. V gave up 6 bases and J gave up 6 bases; unmatched junction bases: 11. CDR3 nucleotide sequence: TGTGCCAGCAGTCGAGGACAGGGGACCCTCCATGGCTACACCTTC. Translated: CASSRGQGTLHGYTF.

Of note for this clonotype: A read error may explain this, as a much larger clone is one base away. The rearrangement joins TRBV6-2 or TRBV6-3 to TRBJ2-2, with D tentatively TRBD2 (5 bases). Per the germline V gene, CDR1 is MNHEY and CDR2 is SVGEGT. The CDR3 is 12 residues long. As DNA, the CDR3 is TGTGCCAGCAGATGGGGAAACGGGGAGATGTTTTTT. It translates to CASRWGNGEMFF.